This T cell receptor (beta chain) was captured by sequencing in a study of graft-versus-host responses after intestinal transplantation. Note on this clone: Its antigen is unidentified.

TCRdb's table, derived via immunoSEQ multiplex PCR, lists solely in-frame clones and lacks some. The sample lists over 65,000 clones; under 95% were seen once. General study points: High graft-versus-host to host-versus-graft clonal ratios were seen in allografts of patients with graft-donor T cell macrochimerism.

CDR3 size: 14 residues. Deletions cut 8 bases from V and 2 bases from J, with 13 bases between. The germline gives CDR1 SEHNR, CDR2 FQNEAQ (reference sequence). The sequence was collected from a human donor who was the organ donor for an intestinal transplant. The sequencing used unstimulated CD8+ T cells sorted from spleen or lymph node cells, collected before transplant. The genes are TRBV7-9 and TRBJ2-1; weak D call: TRBD2 (5 bases). The CDR3 DNA is TGTGCCAGCTCCAACGGGATCCCCTACAATGAGCAGTTCTTC. Its protein product is CASSNGIPYNEQFF.